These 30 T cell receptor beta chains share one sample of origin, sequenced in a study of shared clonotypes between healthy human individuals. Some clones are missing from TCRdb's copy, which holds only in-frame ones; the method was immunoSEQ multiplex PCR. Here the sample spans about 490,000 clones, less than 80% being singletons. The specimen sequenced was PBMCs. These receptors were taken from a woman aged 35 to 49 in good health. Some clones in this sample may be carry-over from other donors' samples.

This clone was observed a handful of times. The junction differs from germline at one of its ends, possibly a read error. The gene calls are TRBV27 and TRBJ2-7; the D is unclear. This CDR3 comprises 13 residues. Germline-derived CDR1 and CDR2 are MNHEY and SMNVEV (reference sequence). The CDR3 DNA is TGTGCCAGCAGTTCCTCCCTTCCACCGCCCGACAACTTC. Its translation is CASSSSLPPPDNF.

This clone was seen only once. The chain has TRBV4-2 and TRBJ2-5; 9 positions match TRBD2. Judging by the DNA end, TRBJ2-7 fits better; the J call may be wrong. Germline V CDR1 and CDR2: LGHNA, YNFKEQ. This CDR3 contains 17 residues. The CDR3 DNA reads TGTGCCAGCAGCCTAACGATACCTAGCGGGACCTCCTACGAGCAGTACTTC. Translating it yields CASSLTIPSGTSYEQYF.

The CDR3 here is CASSLDRGNYGYTF. The CDR3 nucleotides read TGTGCCAGCAGCTTAGACAGGGGAAACTATGGCTACACCTTC. The rearrangement links TRBV7-8 to TRBJ1-2; 7 bases map to TRBD1. The J segment lost 2 bases and the V segment lost 1 base, leaving 1 base of the junction unmatched. Germline CDR1 reads SGHVS; CDR2 reads FQNEAQ. The CDR3 contains 14 residues.

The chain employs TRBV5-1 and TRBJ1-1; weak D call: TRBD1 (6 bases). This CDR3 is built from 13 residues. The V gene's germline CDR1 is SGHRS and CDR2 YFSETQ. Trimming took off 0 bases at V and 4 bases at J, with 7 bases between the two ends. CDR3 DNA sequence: TGCGCCAGCAGCTTGGAGACAGGCACTGAAGCTTTCTTT. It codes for CASSLETGTEAFF.

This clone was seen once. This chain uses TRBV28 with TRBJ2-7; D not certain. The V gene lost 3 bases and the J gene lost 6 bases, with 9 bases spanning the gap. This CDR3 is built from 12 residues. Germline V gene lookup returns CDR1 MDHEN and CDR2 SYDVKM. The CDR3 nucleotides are TGTGCCAGCAGTTTCGGGTCGGGCGAGCAGTACTTC. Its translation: CASSFGSGEQYF.

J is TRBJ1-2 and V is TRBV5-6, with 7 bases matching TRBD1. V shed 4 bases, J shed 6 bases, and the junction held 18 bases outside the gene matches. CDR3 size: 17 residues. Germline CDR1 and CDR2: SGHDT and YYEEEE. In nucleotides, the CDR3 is TGTGCCAGCAGCCTCTTGGGTATATCGGGGACAGCCGATGGCTACACCTTC. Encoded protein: CASSLLGISGTADGYTF.

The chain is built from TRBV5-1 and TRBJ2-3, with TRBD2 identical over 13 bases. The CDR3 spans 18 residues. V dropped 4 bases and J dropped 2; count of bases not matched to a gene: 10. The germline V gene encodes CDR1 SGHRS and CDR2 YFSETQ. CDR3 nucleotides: TGCGCCAGCAGCCGCTGGACTAGCGGGAGTGGAGACACAGATACGCAGTATTTT. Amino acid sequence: CASSRWTSGSGDTDTQYF.

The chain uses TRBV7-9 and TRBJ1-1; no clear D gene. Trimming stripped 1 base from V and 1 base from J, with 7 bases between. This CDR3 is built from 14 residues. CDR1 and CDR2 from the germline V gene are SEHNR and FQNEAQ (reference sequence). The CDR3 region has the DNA TGTGCCAGCAGCTTAGGTCGAGGGAACACTGAAGCTTTCTTT. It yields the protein CASSLGRGNTEAFF.

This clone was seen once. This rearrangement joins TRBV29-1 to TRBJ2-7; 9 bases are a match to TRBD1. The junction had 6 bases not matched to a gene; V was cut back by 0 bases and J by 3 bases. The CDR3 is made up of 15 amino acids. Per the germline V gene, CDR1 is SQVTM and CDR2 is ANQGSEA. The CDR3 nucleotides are TGCAGCGTTGAAGATAGGACAGGGGATCGCTACGAGCAGTACTTC. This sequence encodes CSVEDRTGDRYEQYF.

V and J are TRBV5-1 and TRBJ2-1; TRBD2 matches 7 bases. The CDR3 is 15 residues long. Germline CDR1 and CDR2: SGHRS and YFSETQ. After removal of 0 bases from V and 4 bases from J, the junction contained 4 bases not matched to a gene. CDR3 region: CASSLDAGAYNEQFF. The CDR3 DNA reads TGCGCCAGCAGCTTGGATGCGGGAGCTTACAATGAGCAGTTCTTC.

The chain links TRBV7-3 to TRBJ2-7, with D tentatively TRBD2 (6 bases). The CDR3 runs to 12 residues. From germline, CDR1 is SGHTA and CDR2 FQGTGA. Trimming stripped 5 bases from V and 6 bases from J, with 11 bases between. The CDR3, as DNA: TGTGCCAGCAGCCCGGGGGACGGCGAGCAGTACTTC. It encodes CASSPGDGEQYF.

The CDR3 nucleotides are TGTGCCAGCACCGGCCCAGTTTCCCTAGATACGCAGTATTTT. It specifies CASTGPVSLDTQYF. V and J are TRBV19 and TRBJ2-3; D gene unclear. Germline CDR1 is LNHDA and CDR2 is SQIVND (reference sequence). V was pared by 9 bases and J by 5 bases, with 18 bases between. CDR3 length equals 14 residues.

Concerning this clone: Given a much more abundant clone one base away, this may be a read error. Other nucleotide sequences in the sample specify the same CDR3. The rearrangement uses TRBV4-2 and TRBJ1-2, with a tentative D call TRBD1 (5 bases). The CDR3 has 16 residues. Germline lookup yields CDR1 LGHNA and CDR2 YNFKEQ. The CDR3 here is CASSQDLGAGDYGYTF. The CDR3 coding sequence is TGTGCCAGCAGCCAAGATCTAGGGGCGGGGGACTACGGCTACACCTTC.

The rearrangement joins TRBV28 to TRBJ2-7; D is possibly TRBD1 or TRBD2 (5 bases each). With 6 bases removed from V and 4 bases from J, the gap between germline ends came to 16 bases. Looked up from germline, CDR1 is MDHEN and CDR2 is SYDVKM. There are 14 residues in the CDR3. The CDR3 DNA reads TGTGCCAGCAGGCCCGTGGGACCATTATACGAGCAGTACTTC. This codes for CASRPVGPLYEQYF.

As DNA, the CDR3 is TGTGCCAGCAGCTCCGGAGTCAACACTGAAGCTTTCTTT. Encoded protein: CASSSGVNTEAFF. The rearrangement links TRBV7-3 to TRBJ1-1; D unresolved. Germline loops: CDR1 SGHTA, CDR2 FQGTGA. This CDR3 has 13 amino acids. Deletions cut 4 bases from V and 2 bases from J, with 8 bases between.

The CDR3 here is CASSPGLADTYNEQFF. CDR3 bases: TGTGCCAGCAGCCCGGGACTAGCGGATACCTACAATGAGCAGTTCTTC. The chain employs TRBV14 and TRBJ2-1; 11 nucleotides match TRBD2. The germline V gene encodes CDR1 SGHDN and CDR2 FVKESK. V lost 4 bases and J lost 2; bases outside the gene matches: 4. The CDR3 is 16 residues long. Looking up the rest from reference TRBV14 and TRBJ2-1 gives the full variable domain: EAGVTQFPSHSVIEKGQTVTLRCDPISGHDNLYWYRRVMGKEIKFLLHFVKESKQDESGMPNNRFLAERTGGTYSTLKVQPAELEDSGVYFCASSPGLADTYNEQFFGPGTRLTVL.

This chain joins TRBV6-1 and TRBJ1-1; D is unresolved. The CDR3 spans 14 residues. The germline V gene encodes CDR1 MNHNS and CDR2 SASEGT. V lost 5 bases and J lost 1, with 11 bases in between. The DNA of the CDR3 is TGTGCCAGCAGTCCGCGGAGCCAGAACACTGAAGCTTTCTTT. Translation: CASSPRSQNTEAFF.

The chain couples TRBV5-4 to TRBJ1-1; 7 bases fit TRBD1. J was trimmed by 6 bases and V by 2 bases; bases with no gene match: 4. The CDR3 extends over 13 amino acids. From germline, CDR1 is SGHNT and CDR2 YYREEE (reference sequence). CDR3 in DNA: TGTGCCAGCAGCTTAACAGGGGAAGCTGAAGCTTTCTTT. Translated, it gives CASSLTGEAEAFF.

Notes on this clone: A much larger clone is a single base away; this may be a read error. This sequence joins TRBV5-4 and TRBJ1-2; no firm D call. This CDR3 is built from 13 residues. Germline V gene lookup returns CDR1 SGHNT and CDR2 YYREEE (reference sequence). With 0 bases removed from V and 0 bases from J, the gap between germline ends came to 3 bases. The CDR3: CASSLDTNYGYTF. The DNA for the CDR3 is TGTGCCAGCAGCTTGGACACTAACTATGGCTACACCTTC.

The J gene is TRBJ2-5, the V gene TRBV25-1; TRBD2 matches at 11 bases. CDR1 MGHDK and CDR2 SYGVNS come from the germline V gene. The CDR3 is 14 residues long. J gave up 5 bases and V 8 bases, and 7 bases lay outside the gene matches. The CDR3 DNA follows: TGTGCCAGCTCGATAGCGGGAGGGTGGGAGACCCAGTACTTC. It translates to CASSIAGGWETQYF.

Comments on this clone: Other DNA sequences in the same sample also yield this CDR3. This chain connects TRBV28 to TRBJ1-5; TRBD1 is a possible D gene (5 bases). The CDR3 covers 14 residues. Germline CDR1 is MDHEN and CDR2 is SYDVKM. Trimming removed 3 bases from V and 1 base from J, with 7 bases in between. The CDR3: CASSFGGSNQPQHF. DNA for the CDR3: TGTGCCAGCAGTTTCGGGGGGAGCAATCAGCCCCAGCATTTT.

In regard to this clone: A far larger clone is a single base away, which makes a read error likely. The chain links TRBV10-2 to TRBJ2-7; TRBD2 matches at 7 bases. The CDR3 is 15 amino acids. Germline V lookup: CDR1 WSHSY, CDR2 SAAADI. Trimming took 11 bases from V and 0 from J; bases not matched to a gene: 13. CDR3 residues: CAGGGIWGNSYEQYF. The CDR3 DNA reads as TGCGCCGGCGGGGGAATTTGGGGAAACTCCTACGAGCAGTACTTC.

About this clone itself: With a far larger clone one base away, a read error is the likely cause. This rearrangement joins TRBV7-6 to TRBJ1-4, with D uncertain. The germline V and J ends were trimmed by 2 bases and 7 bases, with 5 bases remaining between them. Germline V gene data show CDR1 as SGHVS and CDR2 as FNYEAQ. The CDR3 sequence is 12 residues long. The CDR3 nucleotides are TGTGCCAGCAGCTTATGGAGTGAAAAACTGTTTTTT. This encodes CASSLWSEKLFF.

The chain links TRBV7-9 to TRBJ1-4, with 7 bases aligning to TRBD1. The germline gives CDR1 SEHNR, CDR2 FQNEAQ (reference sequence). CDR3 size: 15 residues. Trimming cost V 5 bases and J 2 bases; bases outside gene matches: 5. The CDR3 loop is CASSPLQGTNEKLFF. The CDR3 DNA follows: TGTGCCAGCAGCCCTTTACAGGGGACTAATGAAAAACTGTTTTTT.

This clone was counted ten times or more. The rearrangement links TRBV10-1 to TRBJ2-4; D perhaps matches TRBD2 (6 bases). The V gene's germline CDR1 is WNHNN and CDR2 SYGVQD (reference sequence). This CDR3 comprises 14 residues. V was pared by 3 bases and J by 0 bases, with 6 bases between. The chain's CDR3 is CASSDGGAKNIQYF. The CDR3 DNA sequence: TGCGCCAGCAGTGACGGGGGAGCCAAAAACATTCAGTACTTC.

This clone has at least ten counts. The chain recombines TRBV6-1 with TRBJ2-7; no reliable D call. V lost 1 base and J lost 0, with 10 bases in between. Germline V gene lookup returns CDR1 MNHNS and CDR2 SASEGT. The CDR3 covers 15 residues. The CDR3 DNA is TGTGCCAGCAGTGAAGTCGGCAGGAGCTCCTACGAGCAGTACTTC. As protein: CASSEVGRSSYEQYF.

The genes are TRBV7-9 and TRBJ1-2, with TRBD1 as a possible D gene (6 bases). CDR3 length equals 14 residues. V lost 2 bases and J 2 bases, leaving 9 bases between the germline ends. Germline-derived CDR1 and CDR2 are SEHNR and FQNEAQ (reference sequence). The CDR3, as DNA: TGTGCCAGCAGCTTATTACAGGGAAACTATGGCTACACCTTC. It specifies CASSLLQGNYGYTF.

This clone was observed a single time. The chain's CDR3 is CASSGQVNQPQHF. The CDR3 DNA is TGTGCCAGCAGTGGACAGGTCAATCAGCCCCAGCATTTT. This chain uses TRBV6-5 with TRBJ1-5; 7 nucleotides line up with TRBD1. Germline loops: CDR1 MNHEY, CDR2 SVGAGI. V shed 5 bases and J 3 bases; nucleotides not matched to a gene: 1. The CDR3 has 13 residues.

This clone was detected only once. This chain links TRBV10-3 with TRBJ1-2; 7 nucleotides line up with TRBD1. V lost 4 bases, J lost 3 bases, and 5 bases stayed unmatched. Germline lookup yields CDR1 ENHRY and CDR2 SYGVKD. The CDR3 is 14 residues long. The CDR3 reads CAISGATGHYGYTF. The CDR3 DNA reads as TGTGCCATCAGTGGGGCGACAGGGCACTATGGCTACACCTTC.

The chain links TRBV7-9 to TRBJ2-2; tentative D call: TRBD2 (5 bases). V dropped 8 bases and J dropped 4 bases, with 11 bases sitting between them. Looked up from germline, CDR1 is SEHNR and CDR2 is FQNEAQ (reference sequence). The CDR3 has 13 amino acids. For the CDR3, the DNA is TGTGCCAGCTTCGGGATGAGCACCGGGGAGCTGTTTTTT. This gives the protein CASFGMSTGELFF.